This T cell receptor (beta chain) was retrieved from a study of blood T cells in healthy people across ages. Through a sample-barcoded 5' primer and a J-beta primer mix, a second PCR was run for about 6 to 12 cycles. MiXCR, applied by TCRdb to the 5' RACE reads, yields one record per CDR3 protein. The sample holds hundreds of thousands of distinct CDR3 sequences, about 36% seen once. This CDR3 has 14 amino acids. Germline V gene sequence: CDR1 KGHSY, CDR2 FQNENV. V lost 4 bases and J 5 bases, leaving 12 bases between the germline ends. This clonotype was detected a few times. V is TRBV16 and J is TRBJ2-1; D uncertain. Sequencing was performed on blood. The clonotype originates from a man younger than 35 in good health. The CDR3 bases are TGTGCCAGCAGCCCGCGGAACAGAAACAATGAGCAGTTCTTC. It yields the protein CASSPRNRNNEQFF.